This T cell receptor beta chain was sequenced during a study of T cell repertoires in cytomegalovirus infection. Study as a whole: It can be stated that public TCR beta signatures indicated CMV infection as well as a matching HLA type. Whole-study findings and limits: Accumulated public TCR beta family frequency recognized individuals carrying CMV together with the relevant HLA. HLA-C-restricted TCR beta clonotypes specific for CMV led the ex vivo response.

The CDR3 runs 15 residues. V was cut by 7 bases and J by 1 base, with 15 bases left in between. CDR1 and CDR2 (germline): MDHEN, SYDVKM. From the reads, TCRdb called clonotypes with MiXCR, one entry per CDR3 protein. The data contain roughly 720,000 distinct CDR3 sequences, 35% to 45% of them singletons. A note on this clonotype: What it binds is unknown.

The genes are TRBV28 and TRBJ2-3; maybe TRBD1 (7 bases). The sample consisted of PBMCs. The source of this sequence is a human donor in good health (CMV status not recorded). Some clones in this sample may be carry-over from other donors' samples. The CDR3 spells CASTPLRGGTDTQYF. CDR3 DNA: TGTGCCAGCACCCCTCTCAGGGGGGGCACAGATACGCAGTATTTT.